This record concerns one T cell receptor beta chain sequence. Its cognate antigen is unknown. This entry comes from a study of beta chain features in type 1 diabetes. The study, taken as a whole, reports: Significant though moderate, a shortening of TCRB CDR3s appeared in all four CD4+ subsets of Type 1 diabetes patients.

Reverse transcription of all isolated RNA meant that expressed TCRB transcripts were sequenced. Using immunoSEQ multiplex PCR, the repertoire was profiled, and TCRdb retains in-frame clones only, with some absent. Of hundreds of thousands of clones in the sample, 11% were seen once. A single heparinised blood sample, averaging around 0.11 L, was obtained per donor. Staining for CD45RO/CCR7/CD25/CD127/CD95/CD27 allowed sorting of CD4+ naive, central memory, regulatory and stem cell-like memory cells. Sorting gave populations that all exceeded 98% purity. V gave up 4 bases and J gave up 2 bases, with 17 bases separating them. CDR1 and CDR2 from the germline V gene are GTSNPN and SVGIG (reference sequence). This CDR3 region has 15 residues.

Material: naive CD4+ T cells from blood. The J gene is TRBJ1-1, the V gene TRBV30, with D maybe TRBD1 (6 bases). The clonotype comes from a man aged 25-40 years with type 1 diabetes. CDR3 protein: CAWKGTPGTNTEAFF. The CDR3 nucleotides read TGTGCCTGGAAAGGGACACCCGGGACAAACACTGAAGCTTTCTTT.